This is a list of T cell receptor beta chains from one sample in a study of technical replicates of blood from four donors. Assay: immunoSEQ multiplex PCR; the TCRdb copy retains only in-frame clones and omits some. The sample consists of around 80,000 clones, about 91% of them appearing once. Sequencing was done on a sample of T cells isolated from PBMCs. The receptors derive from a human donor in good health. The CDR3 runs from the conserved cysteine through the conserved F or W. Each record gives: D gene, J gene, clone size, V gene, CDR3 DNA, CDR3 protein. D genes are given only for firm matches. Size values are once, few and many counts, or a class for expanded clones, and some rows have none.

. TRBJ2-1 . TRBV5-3 TGTGCCAGAAGCTTCCGAGCGAACAATGAGCAGTTCTTC CARSFRANNEQFF
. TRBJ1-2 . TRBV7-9 TGTGCCAGCAGCTTAGCGAGTTTAGACTATGGCTACACCTTC CASSLASLDYGYTF
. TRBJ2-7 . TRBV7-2 TGTGCCAGCAGCCCGAGAGGGAGCCCTGACTACGAGCAGTACTTC CASSPRGSPDYEQYF
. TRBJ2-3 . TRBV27 TGTGCCAGCAGTTCAGGGGTAGATACGCAGTATTTT CASSSGVDTQYF
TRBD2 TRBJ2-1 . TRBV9 TGTGCATCCCTCGGGAGCGGGGCCAGCTACAATGAGCAGTTCTTC CASLGSGASYNEQFF
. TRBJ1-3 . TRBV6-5 TGTGCCAGCATGGAGGGCTTCTCTGGAAACACCATATATTTT CASMEGFSGNTIYF
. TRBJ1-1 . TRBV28 TGTGCCAGCAGTGAGACAGGATTGAACACTGAAGCTTTCTTT CASSETGLNTEAFF
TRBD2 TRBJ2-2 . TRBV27 TGTGCCAGCAGTTGGCGGGAGGACACCGGGGAGCTGTTTTTT CASSWREDTGELFF
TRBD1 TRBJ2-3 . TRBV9 TGTGCCAGCAGCGTTTGGGGCAGGGGGTCAGATACGCAGTATTTT CASSVWGRGSDTQYF
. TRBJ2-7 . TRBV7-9 TGTGCCAGCAGCTTTTTAACAGGATACGAGCAGTACTTC CASSFLTGYEQYF
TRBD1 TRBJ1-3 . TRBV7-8 TGTGCCAGCAGCTCGGGACAGGGTACGGACACCATATATTTT CASSSGQGTDTIYF
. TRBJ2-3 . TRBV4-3 TGCGCCAGCAGCCAAGGTATAGGGAGCGCAGATACGCAGTATTTT CASSQGIGSADTQYF
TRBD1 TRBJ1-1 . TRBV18 TGTGCCAGCTCGTCGGGACAGAGTTCTACTGAAGCTTTCTTT CASSSGQSSTEAFF
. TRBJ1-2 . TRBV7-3 TGTGCCAGCAGCTTAACGGGCGGGGTTAACTATGGCTACACCTTC CASSLTGGVNYGYTF
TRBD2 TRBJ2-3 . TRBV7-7 TGTGCTAGCAGCGCGGGAGGTCTAGCCCCAGATACGCAGTATTTT CASSAGGLAPDTQYF
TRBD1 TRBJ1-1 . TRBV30 TGTGCCTGGGACAGGGCTTATCTCACTGAAGCTTTCTTT CAWDRAYLTEAFF
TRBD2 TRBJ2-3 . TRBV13 TGTGCCAGCAGCTCAAGGACTAGCGGGGGGCCCCATGATACGCAGTATTTT CASSSRTSGGPHDTQYF
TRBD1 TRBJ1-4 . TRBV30 TGTGCCTGGTCCCTCCGGGACAGGGATGAAAAACTGTTTTTT CAWSLRDRDEKLFF
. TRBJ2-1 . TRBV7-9 TGTGCCAGCAGTCTTCGGAGCGGGCCCGCTCGCAATGAGCAGTTCTTC CASSLRSGPARNEQFF
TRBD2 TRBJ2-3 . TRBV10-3 TGTGCCATCAGTGAAGGGCCTAGCGGGAGCACAGATACGCAGTATTTT CAISEGPSGSTDTQYF
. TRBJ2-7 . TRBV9 TGTGCCAGCAGCGTAGTCCCGGAACCGGGGTACGAGCAGTACTTC CASSVVPEPGYEQYF
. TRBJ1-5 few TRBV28 TGTGCCAGCAGTAAGACACCGAATCAGCCCCAGCATTTT CASSKTPNQPQHF
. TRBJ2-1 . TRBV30 TGTGCCTGGAGCCCAGGGTTCTCCTACAATGAGCAGTTCTTC CAWSPGFSYNEQFF
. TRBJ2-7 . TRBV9 TGTGCCAGCTCCGGGAAAAACTACGAGCAGTACTTC CASSGKNYEQYF
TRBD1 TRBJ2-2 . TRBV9 TGTGCCAGCAGTGCTCCGACAGGGGGCCTCACCGGGGAGCTGTTTTTT CASSAPTGGLTGELFF
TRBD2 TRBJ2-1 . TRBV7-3 TGTGCCAGCAGCTTCCTAGGGGCGGGAGGGGGTGTTAATGAGCAGTTCTTC CASSFLGAGGGVNEQFF
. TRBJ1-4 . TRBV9 TGTGCCAGCAGCTTACGGGGGGGCAGAGGTGAAAAACTGTTTTTT CASSLRGGRGEKLFF